This entry features one T cell receptor (beta chain) sequence. What antigen it recognizes has not been identified. No much larger clonotype is one base removed from it; base qualities were not supplied. Every sample was amplified as two independent genomic DNA replicates, using roughly 0.45 ug for blood and around 1.5 ug for tumor or normal breast. TCRB sequencing of genomic DNA was carried out with the ImmunoSeq Intro kit according to the manufacturer's instructions. The multiplex PCR ran for roughly 29 cycles using proprietary primers and spike-in control sequences for absolute quantification. Single-end 150-bp reads were used to sequence an 87-bp fragment spanning the CDR3 and the flanking V and J genes. Each lane of an Illumina MiSeq running version 3.0 chemistry carried seven multiplexed samples, with two replicates apiece. As for the authors' bioinformatics: The vendor's proprietary pipeline processed the raw data and merged both replicates into a single result for each sample. A clonotype was defined as productive rearrangements that share the same V-gene family, CDR3 amino acid sequence and J-gene segment. Clonality was computed as 1 minus the normalized Shannon entropy (Pielou evenness) of TCRB abundances. To estimate T cell density, the total number of templates was divided by the input cell count, which was inferred from how much DNA went in. Total repertoire diversity and clonality were estimated with Recon using default parameters. A clonotype was considered tumor-enriched if its abundance in tumor exceeded 0.1% and was at least 32-fold higher than its abundance in normal breast. TCRdb's version of the immuneACCESS table is confined to in-frame rearrangements and falls short of the full clone set. An unresolved V gene accounts for under half of the shortfall where checked; the remainder is of unknown origin. The DNA gave D and trimming, while V, J and clone size come from that table. Counted in this sample were 23,000 or so clones; roughly two thirds of them appeared once. About 10% of the sample rests with the top ten.

This sample is drawn from a study of early stage breast cancer tumors (dated by TCRdb to 2016 to 2017). A note on the overall study: Of the approximately 15 invasive breast tumors, roughly 12 were found to be estrogen receptor-positive, progesterone receptor-positive and HER2-negative. Of the roughly twelve ER+/PR+/HER2- tumors, eight were classified as invasive ductal carcinomas and four as invasive lobular carcinomas. The average read coverage per sample was approximately 9.8-fold. The samples as a whole yielded approximately 3,000,000 detected templates, corresponding to over a million unique clonotypes. General findings and caveats noted by the study authors: Enriched TCRB sequences shared across patients were mostly commonly generated sequences, unlikely to play an important role in the tumor microenvironment. Repertoires from blood and normal breast were more alike than repertoires from blood and tumor, and in 14 of 16 patients, comparing each tissue with blood separated tumor from normal. Analysis by tumor subtype was prevented by the small cohort size. Compared with adjacent normal breast tissue, tumors had around 2.5-fold higher T cell density and higher clonality. Sequencing bulk genomic DNA from unsorted cells could not capture chain pairing or functional markers like CD4, CD8 and FOXP3.

About 18-55 mg of tumor tissue was diced and typically yielded more than 2.5 ug of DNA. The study profiled bulk TCR beta-chain repertoires in matched peripheral blood, tumor and adjacent normal breast tissue taken from some 17 patients with early-stage breast cancer. After resection, tumor tissue identified by eye was cut out and put into prechilled RNAlater. A TissueLyser II was used to homogenize diced tumor tissue (roughly 20-55 mg) in RLTplus buffer containing beta-mercaptoethanol and antifoaming agent. The Qiagen AllPrep DNA/RNA Mini kit was used to extract genomic DNA. Trimming takes 2 bases off V and 3 bases off J; junction bases not matched to a gene: 5. The CDR1 and CDR2 encoded by the germline V gene are SGDLS and YYNGEE. Its CDR3 holds 18 amino acids, cysteine through phenylalanine. The read is trimmed to its CDR3 DNA, 54 bases read in frame from base 1.

Rearrangement joined TRBV9 to TRBJ2-2; 15 middle bases align to TRBD2. The clonotype was recovered from a person between 55 and 70 years old with breast cancer. The sequenced material came from breast tumor tissue. The base sequence is TGTGCCAGCAGCGTTGGGACTAGCGGGAGGTGGTACACCGGGGAGCTGTTTTTT. It codes for CASSVGTSGRWYTGELFF.